This T cell receptor beta chain was captured by sequencing in a study of cytomegalovirus exposure and HLA in healthy donors. Study findings and constraints: As confirmed in vitro, a few CMV-associated chains were specific for CMV antigens.

As for this clone: Its specificity is not known.

The ends lost 3 bases at V and 5 bases at J; junction bases unmatched: 9. The CDR3 contains 16 residues. Germline CDR1 MNHNS, CDR2 SASEGT. It was with 60 Vbeta and 13 Jbeta primers that the PCR ran. Measured with immunoSEQ multiplex PCR; TCRdb has only the in-frame clones, and not every one. The sample has 76,000 or so clones; roughly 73% are singletons. Sample: PBMCs. This clonotype was sampled from a woman aged 35 to 49 in good health and CMV-seropositive. This chain uses TRBV6-1 with TRBJ1-5; 8 nucleotides agree with TRBD1. The CDR3 nucleotides read TGTGCCAGCAGTGATGGGACAGGTTTACTGCATCAGCCCCAGCATTTT. Protein sequence: CASSDGTGLLHQPQHF.